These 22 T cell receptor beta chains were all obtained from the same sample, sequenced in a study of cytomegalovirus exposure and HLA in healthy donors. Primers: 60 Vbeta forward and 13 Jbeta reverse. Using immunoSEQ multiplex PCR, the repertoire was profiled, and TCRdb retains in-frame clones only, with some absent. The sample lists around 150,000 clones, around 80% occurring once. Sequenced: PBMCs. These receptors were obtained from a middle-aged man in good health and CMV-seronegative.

The CDR3 loop reads CSVDLGTGGGELFF. The CDR3 DNA follows: TGCAGCGTTGATTTGGGGACAGGGGGTGGGGAGCTGTTTTTT. The chain carries TRBV29-1 and TRBJ2-2; 11 bases map to TRBD1. The CDR3 spans 14 residues. Germline values: CDR1 SQVTM, CDR2 ANQGSEA. The trim removed 3 bases at V and 8 bases at J, leaving 5 bases unmatched.

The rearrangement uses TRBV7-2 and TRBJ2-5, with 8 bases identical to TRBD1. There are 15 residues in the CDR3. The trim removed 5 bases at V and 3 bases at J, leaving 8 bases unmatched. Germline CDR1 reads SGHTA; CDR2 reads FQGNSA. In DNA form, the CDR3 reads TGTGCCAGCAGCATCGGACAGGGTTTAAAAGAGACCCAGTACTTC. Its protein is CASSIGQGLKETQYF.

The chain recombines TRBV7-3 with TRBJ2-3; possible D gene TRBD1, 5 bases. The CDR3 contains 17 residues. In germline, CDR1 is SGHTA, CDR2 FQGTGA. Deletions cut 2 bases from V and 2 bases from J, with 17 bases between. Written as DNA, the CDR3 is TGTGCCAGCAGCTTACATCCTGGTGGGGCCAACACAGATACGCAGTATTTT. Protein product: CASSLHPGGANTDTQYF. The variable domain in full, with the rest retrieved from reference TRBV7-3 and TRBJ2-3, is GAGVSQTPSNKVTEKGKYVELRCDPISGHTALYWYRQSLGQGPEFLIYFQGTGAADDSGLPNDRFFAVRPEGSVSTLKIQRTERGDSAVYLCASSLHPGGANTDTQYFGPGTRLTVL.

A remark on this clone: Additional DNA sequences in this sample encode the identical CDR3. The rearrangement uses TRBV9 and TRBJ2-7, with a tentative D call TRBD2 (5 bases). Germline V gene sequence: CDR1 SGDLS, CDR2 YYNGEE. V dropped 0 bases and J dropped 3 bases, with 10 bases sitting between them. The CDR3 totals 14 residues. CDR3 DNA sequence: TGTGCCAGCAGCGTAGGAGCAGGACTCTACGAGCAGTACTTC. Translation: CASSVGAGLYEQYF.

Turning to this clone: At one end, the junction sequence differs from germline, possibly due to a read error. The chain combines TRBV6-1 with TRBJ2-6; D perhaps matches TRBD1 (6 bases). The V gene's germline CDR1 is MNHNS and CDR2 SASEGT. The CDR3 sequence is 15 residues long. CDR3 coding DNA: TGTGCCAGCATCATACAGGGAGCTGGGGCCAACGGCCTGACTTTC. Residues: CASIIQGAGANGLTF.

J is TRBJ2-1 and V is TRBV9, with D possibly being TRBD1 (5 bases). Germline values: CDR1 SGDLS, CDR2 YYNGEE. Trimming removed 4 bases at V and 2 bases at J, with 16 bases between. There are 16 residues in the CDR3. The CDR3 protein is CASSPPSQTAYNEQFF. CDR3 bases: TGTGCCAGCAGCCCCCCCAGTCAGACAGCCTACAATGAGCAGTTCTTC. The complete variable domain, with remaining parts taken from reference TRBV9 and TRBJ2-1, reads DSGVTQTPKHLITATGQRVTLRCSPRSGDLSVYWYQQSLDQGLQFLIQYYNGEERAKGNILERFSAQQFPDLHSELNLSSLELGDSALYFCASSPPSQTAYNEQFFGPGTRLTVL.

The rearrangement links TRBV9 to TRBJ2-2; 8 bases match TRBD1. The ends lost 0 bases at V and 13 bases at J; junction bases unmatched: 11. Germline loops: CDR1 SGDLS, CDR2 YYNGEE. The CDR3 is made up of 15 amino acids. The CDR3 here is CASSVEGTGTNGLFF. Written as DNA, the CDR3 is TGTGCCAGCAGCGTAGAGGGGACAGGAACGAATGGGCTGTTTTTT.

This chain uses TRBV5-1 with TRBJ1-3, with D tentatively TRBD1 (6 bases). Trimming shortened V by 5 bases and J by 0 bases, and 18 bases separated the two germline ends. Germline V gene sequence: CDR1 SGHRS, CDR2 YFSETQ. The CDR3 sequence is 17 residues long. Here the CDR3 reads CASSGDGTPSSGNTIYF. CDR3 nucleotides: TGCGCCAGCAGTGGGGACGGGACACCGAGCTCTGGAAACACCATATATTTT. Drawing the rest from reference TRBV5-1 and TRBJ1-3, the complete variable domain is KAGVTQTPRYLIKTRGQQVTLSCSPISGHRSVSWYQQTPGQGLQFLFEYFSETQRNKGNFPGRFSGRQFSNSRSEMNVSTLELGDSALYLCASSGDGTPSSGNTIYFGEGSWLTVV.

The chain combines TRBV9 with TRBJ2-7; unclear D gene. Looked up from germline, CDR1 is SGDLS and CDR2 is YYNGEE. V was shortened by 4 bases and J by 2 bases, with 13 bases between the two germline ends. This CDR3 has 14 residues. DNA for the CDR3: TGTGCCAGCAGCCCCGAGTTGGTACCCTACGAGCAGTACTTC. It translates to CASSPELVPYEQYF.

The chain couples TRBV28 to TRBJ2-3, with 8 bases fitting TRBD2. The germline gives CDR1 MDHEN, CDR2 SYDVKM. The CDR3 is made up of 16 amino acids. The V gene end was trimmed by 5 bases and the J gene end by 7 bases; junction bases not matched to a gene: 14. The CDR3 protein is CASSREGLGYSYTQYF. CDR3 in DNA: TGTGCCAGCAGTCGGGAGGGCCTGGGTTATAGCTATACGCAGTATTTT.

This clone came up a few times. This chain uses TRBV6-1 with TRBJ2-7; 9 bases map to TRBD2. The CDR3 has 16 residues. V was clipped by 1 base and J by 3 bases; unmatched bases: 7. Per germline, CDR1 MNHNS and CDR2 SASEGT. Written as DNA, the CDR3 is TGTGCCAGCAGTGAAGGAGAATCGACTAGCGGCTACGAGCAGTACTTC. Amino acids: CASSEGESTSGYEQYF.

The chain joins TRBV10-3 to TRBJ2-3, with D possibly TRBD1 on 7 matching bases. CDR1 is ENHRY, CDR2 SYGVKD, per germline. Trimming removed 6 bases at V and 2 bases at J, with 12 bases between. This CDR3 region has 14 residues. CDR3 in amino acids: CAISPRGDTDTQYF. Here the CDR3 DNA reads TGTGCCATCAGCCCCAGGGGGGACACAGATACGCAGTATTTT.

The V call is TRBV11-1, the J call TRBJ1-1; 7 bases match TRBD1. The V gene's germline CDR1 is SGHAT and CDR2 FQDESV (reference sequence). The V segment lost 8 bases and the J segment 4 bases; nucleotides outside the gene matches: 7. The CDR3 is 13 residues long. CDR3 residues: CASLQGVGTEAFF. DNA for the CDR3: TGTGCCAGCCTCCAGGGGGTCGGCACTGAAGCTTTCTTT.

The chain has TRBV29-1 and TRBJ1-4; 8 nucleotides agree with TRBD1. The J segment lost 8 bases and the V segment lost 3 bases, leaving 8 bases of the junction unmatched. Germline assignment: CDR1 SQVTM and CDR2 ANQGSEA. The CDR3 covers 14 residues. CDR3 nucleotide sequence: TGCAGCGTTGACCCAGGGGGCCGCGGGGAAAAACTGTTTTTT. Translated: CSVDPGGRGEKLFF.

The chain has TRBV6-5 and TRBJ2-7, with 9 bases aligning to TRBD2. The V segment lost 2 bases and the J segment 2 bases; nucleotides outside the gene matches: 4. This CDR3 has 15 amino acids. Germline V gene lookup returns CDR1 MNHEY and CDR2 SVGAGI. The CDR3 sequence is CASSYPASGTYEQYF. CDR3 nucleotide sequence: TGTGCCAGCAGTTACCCCGCTAGCGGGACCTACGAGCAGTACTTC.

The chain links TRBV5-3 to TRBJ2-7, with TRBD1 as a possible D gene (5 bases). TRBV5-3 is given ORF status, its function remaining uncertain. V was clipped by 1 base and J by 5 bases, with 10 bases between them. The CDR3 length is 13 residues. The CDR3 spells CARSLTTEDEQYF. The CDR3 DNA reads TGTGCCAGAAGCTTGACGACAGAAGACGAGCAGTACTTC.

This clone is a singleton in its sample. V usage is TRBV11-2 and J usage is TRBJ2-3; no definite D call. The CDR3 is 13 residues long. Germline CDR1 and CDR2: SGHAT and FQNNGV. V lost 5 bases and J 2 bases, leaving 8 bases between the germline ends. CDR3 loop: CASSPRPTDTQYF. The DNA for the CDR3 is TGTGCCAGCAGCCCCCGTCCCACAGATACGCAGTATTTT.

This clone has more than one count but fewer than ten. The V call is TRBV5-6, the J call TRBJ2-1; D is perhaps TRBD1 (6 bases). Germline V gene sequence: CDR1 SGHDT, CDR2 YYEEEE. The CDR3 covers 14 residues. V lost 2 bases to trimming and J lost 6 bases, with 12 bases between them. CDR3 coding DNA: TGTGCCAGCAGCTTCTACCGGGACATCAATGAGCAGTTCTTC. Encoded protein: CASSFYRDINEQFF. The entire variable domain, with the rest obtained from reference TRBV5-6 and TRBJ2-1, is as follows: DAGVTQSPTHLIKTRGQQVTLRCSPKSGHDTVSWYQQALGQGPQFIFQYYEEEERQRGNFPDRFSGHQFPNYSSELNVNALLLGDSALYLCASSFYRDINEQFFGPGTRLTVL.

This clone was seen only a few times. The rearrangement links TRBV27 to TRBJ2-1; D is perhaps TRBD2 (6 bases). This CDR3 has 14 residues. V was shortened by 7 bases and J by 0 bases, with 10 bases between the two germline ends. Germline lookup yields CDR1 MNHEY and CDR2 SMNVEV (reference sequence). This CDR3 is CASNRDSSYNEQFF. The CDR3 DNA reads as TGTGCCAGCAACCGGGACTCCTCCTACAATGAGCAGTTCTTC.

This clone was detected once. The CDR3 here is CASSLVYMASGSDANTGELFF. The CDR3 DNA follows: TGTGCCAGCAGCTTAGTATATATGGCTAGCGGGAGCGACGCGAACACCGGGGAGCTGTTTTTT. The gene calls are TRBV13 and TRBJ2-2; 10 bases fit TRBD2. This CDR3 spans 21 amino acids. CDR1 PRHDT and CDR2 FYEKMQ come from the germline V gene (reference sequence). J gave up 0 bases and V 1 base, and 14 bases lay outside the gene matches.

The CDR3 region has the DNA TGTGCCAGCAGCTTATCCACTGAAGCTTTCTTT. This encodes CASSLSTEAFF. The chain couples TRBV6-1 to TRBJ1-1; D is uncertain. The CDR3 runs 11 residues. Germline V lookup: CDR1 MNHNS, CDR2 SASEGT. Trimming took off 6 bases at V and 4 bases at J, with 6 bases between the two ends.

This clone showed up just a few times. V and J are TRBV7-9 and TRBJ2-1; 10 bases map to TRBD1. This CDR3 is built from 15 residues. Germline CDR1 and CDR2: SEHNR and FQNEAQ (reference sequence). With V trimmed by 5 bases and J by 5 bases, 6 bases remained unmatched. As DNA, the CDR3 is TGTGCCAGCAGCCCCCGGACAGGGGGTAACAATGAGCAGTTCTTC. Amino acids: CASSPRTGGNNEQFF.